This TCR beta chain stems from a study of CD8 T cells in ankylosing spondylitis. Study-wide results and limits: Prior literature has documented some motif variants in synovial fluid and blood from reactive arthritis. Matched ankylosing spondylitis synovial fluid reportedly showed significant enrichment of disease-linked clones. Typical of ankylosing spondylitis blood, it appeared, was a TCR beta motif of eight highly homologous variants.

V was pared by 2 bases and J by 8 bases, with 30 bases between. The CDR3 is 19 residues long. Germline-derived CDR1 and CDR2 are ENHRY and SYGVKD. Quantitative 5'-RACE with molecular barcodes was used to make the TCR beta libraries. A single record per CDR3 protein comes from TCRdb applying MiXCR to the 5' RACE reads. The sample includes roughly 260,000 distinct CDR3 sequences, roughly 20% of them seen just once. As for this clonotype: The antigen is unknown.

The rearrangement uses TRBV10-3 and TRBJ1-2, with a possible D match to TRBD1 (6 bases). The clonotype originates from a male donor with ankylosing spondylitis or in good health (not recorded which). The material sequenced was blood, either unsorted or a sorted T cell fraction (not recorded which). The CDR3 coding sequence is TGTGCCATCAGTGAGAACTCACCCTCGTTACAGGGCTCCTCTAACGGCTACACCTTC. It translates to CAISENSPSLQGSSNGYTF.